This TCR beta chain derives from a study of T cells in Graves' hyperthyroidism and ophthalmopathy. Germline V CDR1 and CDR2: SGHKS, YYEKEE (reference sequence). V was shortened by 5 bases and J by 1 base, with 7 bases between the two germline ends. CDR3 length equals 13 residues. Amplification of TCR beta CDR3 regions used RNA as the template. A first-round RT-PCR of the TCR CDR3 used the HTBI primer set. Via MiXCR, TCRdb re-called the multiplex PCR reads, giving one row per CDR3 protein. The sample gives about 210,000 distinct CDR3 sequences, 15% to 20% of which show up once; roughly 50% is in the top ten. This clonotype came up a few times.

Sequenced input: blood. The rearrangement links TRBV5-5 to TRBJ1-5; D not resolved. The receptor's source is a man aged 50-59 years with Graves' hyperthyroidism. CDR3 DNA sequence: TGTGCCAGCAGAGCCGGGAGCAATCAGCCCCAGCATTTT. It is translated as CASRAGSNQPQHF.